This TCR beta chain was identified in a study of blood T cell repertoires in COVID-19. Profiled with immunoSEQ multiplex PCR; TCRdb holds only in-frame clones, not every one. The table lists about 320,000 clones, 80% to 90% of them singletons, with more than 5% in the top ten. The receptor was isolated from a man younger than 45 who had recovered from COVID-19. Material for sequencing was PBMCs or T cells enriched from blood (not recorded which).

This CDR3 is CASSPRPGWANEKLFF. CDR3 DNA: TGTGCCAGCAGTCCCAGACCGGGGTGGGCTAATGAAAAACTGTTTTTT. This sequence joins TRBV5-6 and TRBJ1-4; unclear D gene. The V end was cut by 5 bases, the J end by 3 bases, with 17 bases between. The CDR3 sequence is 16 residues long. CDR1 SGHDT and CDR2 YYEEEE come from the germline V gene. Based on the CDR3 plus reference TRBV5-6 and TRBJ1-4, the full variable domain is DAGVTQSPTHLIKTRGQQVTLRCSPKSGHDTVSWYQQALGQGPQFIFQYYEEEERQRGNFPDRFSGHQFPNYSSELNVNALLLGDSALYLCASSPRPGWANEKLFFGSGTQLSVL.